The present entry profiles one T cell receptor (beta chain) with its context. Its antigen is unidentified. By 5'RACE template switching, TCR cDNA was produced, with a universal primer site and UMIs added in the process. TCRdb analysed the 5' RACE reads with MiXCR anew, one entry per CDR3 protein. This sample yields hundreds of thousands of distinct CDR3 sequences, of which around 3.6% are seen a single time; around a quarter belongs to the top ten. Trimming removed 1 base at V and 0 bases at J, with 13 bases between. The CDR3 runs to 15 residues. Germline CDR1 is DFQATT and CDR2 is SNEGSKA (reference sequence). The data belong to a study of T cells after yellow fever vaccination. General observations from the study: Most clones from primary vaccination resurfaced after the booster (roughly 96% CD4, more than 75% CD8). The secondary response peaked faster, at day 5 versus 15, but was weaker. The CD4 compartment and the CD8 compartment contained a small share of clonotypes in common.

Here the sequenced sample was PBMCs, taken on the day of the yellow fever booster vaccination. The V gene is TRBV20-1, the J gene TRBJ2-7; D is perhaps TRBD2 (6 bases). The source of this sequence is a man aged 18-30 years who received the YFV17D yellow fever vaccine. The CDR3 DNA reads TGCAGTGCTAGAGTATCAGGGACTCCCTCCTACGAGCAGTACTTC. Its protein product is CSARVSGTPSYEQYF.